This T cell receptor (beta chain) is drawn from a study of T-cell memory formation after mild COVID-19. The ends were cut back, 5 bases at V and 8 bases at J, with 15 bases in the middle. CDR3 length: 13 amino acids. Study-wide results and caveats: Shrinking CD4+ clones resided mostly in CM and EM, and CD8+ ones in EMRA. Clones that shrank (day 15 to 85) were balanced CD4/CD8, whereas later expanders leaned CD4+.

Sample barcodes and UMIs were carried by the TCR alpha and TCR beta cDNA libraries that 5'RACE generated with constant-segment primers. MiXCR was run by TCRdb on the 5' RACE reads, yielding one entry per CDR3 protein. The sample has approximately 400,000 distinct CDR3 sequences; 18% are singletons. Note on this clonotype: The target antigen is unknown.

Material: PBMCs or a T cell subset sorted from them (not recorded which). The chain carries TRBV12-3 or TRBV12-4 and TRBJ1-1; possible D gene TRBD1, 5 bases. This TCR was sampled from a man between 18 and 29 years old who had mild COVID-19 (a few samples of this study predate the infection). Cell type and time point are not known. The CDR3 region is CASSPRDFTEAFF. DNA for the CDR3: TGTGCCAGCAGTCCGAGGGACTTCACAGAAGCTTTCTTT.